The clone carrying this T cell receptor beta chain has a handful of counts. Antigen unknown. Assay: immunoSEQ multiplex PCR; the TCRdb copy retains only in-frame clones and omits some. The sample lists more than 150,000 clones, around 90% occurring once. The data belong to a study of T cell responses to AZD1222 COVID-19 vaccine. General study findings and limits: The donors showed a predominance of white British ancestry and of females, with possible underestimation of clonal diversity. Once two AZD1222 doses were given, Spike-specific TCR breadth and depth went up.

Germline loops: CDR1 ENHRY, CDR2 SYGVKD. Trimming cost V 4 bases and J 4 bases, with 8 bases left between them. The CDR3 is made up of 13 amino acids. The source material was peripheral blood, sampled 28 days after the second AZD1222 dose. The sequence was obtained from an adult who received the AZD1222 COVID-19 vaccine. V gene TRBV10-3 combines with J gene TRBJ1-5; no clear D. The CDR3 here is CAISVGDNQPQHF. CDR3 DNA sequence: TGTGCCATCAGTGTCGGGGATAATCAGCCCCAGCATTTT.